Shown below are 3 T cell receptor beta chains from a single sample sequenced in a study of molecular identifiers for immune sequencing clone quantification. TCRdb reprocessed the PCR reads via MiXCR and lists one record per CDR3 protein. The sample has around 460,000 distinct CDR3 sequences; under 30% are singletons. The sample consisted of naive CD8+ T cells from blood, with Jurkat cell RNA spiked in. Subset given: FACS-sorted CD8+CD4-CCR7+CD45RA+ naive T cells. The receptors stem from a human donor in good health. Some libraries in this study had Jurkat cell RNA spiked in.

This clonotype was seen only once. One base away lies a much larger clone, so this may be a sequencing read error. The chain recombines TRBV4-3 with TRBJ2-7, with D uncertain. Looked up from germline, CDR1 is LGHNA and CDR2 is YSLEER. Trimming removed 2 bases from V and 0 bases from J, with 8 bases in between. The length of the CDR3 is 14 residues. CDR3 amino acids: CASSQYTTSYEQYF. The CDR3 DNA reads TGCGCCAGCAGCCAATATACGACCTCCTACGAGCAGTACTTC.

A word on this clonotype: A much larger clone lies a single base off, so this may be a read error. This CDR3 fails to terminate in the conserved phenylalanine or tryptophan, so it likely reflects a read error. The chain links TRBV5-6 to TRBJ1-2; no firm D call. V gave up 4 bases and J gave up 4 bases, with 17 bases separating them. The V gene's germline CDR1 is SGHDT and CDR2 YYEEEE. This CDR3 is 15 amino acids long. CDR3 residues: CASSPSRSNPYGYTL. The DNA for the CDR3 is TGTGCCAGCAGCCCTTCCCGCAGCAATCCCTATGGCTACACCCTC.

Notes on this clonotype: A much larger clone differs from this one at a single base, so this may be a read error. The CDR3 loop is CASGPSGGVPGELLF. The CDR3 DNA reads TGTGCTAGTGGTCCCTCGGGGGGCGTGCCCGGGGAGCTGTTATTT. V is TRBV12-5 and J is TRBJ2-2, with D tentatively TRBD2 (7 bases). In germline, CDR1 is LGHNT, CDR2 FRNRAP. The CDR3 is 15 amino acids. Full variable domain (missing parts from reference TRBV12-5 and TRBJ2-2): DARVTQTPRHKVTEMGQEVTMRCQPILGHNTVFWYRQTMMQGLELLAYFRNRAPLDDSGMPKDRFSAEMPDATLATLKIQPSEPRDSAVYFCASGPSGGVPGELLFGEGSRLTVL.